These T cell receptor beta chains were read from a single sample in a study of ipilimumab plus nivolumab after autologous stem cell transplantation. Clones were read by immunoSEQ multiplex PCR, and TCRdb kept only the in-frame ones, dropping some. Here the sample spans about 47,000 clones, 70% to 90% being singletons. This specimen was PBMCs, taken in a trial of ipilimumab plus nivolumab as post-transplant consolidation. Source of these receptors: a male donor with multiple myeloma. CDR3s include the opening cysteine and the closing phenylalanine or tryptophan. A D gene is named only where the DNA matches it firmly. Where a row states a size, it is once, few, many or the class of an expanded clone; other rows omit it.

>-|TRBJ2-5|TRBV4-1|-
TGCGCCAGCAGCCGGGGTGTCATAAACCAAGAGACCCAGTACTTC
CASSRGVINQETQYF
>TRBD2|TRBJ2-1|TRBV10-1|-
TGCGCCAGCAGTGATTTTAGCGGGAGCGGGTCCTACAATGAGCAGTTCTTC
CASSDFSGSGSYNEQFF
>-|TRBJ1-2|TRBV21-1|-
TGTGCCAGCAGCGGCCGACAGGGCGCCTATGGCTACACCTTC
CASSGRQGAYGYTF
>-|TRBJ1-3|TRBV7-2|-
TGTGCCAGCAGCTCCGGGACCTCCTCTGGAAACACCATATATTTT
CASSSGTSSGNTIYF
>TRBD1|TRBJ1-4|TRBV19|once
TGTGCCAGTAGGGCGCGACAGGGGAGGGCAACTAATGAAAAACTGTTTTTT
CASRARQGRATNEKLFF
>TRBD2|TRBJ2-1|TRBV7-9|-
TGTGCCAGCAGCCCTCTGGGGGGGGGAGACAATGAGCAGTTCTTC
CASSPLGGGDNEQFF
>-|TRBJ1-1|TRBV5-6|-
TGTGCCAGCACCTCGTGGGGTTTCCCTGAAGCTTTCTTT
CASTSWGFPEAFF
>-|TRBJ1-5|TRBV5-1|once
TGCGCCAGCAGCTTGGAGGGGTTCAATCAGCCCCAGCATTTT
CASSLEGFNQPQHF
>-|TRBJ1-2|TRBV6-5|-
TGTGCCAGCAGTTGGGGGAGTCGATTAGGCTACACCTTC
CASSWGSRLGYTF
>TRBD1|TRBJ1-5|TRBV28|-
TGTGCCAGCGTCTCGGACAGGGCATATCAGCCCCAGCATTTT
CASVSDRAYQPQHF
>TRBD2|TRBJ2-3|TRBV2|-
TGTGCCAGCAGTTCCGGGACTAGCGGGAGGGCCGGGAATACGCAGTATTTT
CASSSGTSGRAGNTQYF
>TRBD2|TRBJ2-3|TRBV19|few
TGTGCCAGTAGTAATCCAGCGGGAGGGCCAAGGGATACGCAGTATTTT
CASSNPAGGPRDTQYF
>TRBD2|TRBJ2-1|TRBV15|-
TGTGCCACCAGCAAAGCCGGGACTAGCGGAAGTGGGCGACTTGTCGGGAGCTCCTACAATGAGCAGTTCTTC
CATSKAGTSGSGRLVGSSYNEQFF
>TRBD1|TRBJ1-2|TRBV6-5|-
TGTGCCAGCAGACCCGACAGGGGTTCCTATGGCTACACCTTC
CASRPDRGSYGYTF
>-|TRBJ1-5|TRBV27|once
TGTGCCAGCAGAACGGGGGGGGGCAATCAGCCCCAGCATTTT
CASRTGGGNQPQHF
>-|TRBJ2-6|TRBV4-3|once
TGCGCCAGCAGCCGCCCCAGGGGGGATGGGGCCAACGTCCTGACTTTC
CASSRPRGDGANVLTF
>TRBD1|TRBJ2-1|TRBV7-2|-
TGTGCCAGCAGCCCCCCCAGCGACAGGGTACTATCCTACAATGAGCAGTTCTTC
CASSPPSDRVLSYNEQFF
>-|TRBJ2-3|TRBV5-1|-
TGCGCCAGCAGCCCCCAGGATTTCGGGGATACGCAGTATTTT
CASSPQDFGDTQYF